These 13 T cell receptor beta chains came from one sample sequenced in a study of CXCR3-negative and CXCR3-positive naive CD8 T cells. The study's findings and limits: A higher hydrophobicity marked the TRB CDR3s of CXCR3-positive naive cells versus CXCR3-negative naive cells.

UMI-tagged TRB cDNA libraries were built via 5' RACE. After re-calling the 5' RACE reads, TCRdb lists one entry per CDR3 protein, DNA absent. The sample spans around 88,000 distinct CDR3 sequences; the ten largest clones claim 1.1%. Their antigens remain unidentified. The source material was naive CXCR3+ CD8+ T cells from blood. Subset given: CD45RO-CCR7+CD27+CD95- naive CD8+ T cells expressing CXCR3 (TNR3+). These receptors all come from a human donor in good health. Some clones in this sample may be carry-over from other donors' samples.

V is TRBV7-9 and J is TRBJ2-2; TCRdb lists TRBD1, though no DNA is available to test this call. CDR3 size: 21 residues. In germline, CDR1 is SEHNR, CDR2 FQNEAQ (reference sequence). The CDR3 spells CASSPSTGTGDGFIWAGELFF. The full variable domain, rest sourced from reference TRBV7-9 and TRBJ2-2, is DTGVSQNPRHKITKRGQNVTFRCDPISEHNRLYWYRQTLGQGPEFLTYFQNEAQLEKSRLLSDRFSAERPKGSFSTLEIQRTEQGDSAMYLCASSPSTGTGDGFIWAGELFFGEGSRLTVL.

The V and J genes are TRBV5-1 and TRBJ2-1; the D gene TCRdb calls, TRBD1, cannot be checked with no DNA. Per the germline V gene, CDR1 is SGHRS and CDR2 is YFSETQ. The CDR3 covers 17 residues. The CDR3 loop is CASSLGDDNPDYNEQFF.

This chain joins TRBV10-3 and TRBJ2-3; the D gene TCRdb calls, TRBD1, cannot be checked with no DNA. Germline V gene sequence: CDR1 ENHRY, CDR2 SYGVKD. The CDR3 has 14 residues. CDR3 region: CAISDQKGADTQYF.

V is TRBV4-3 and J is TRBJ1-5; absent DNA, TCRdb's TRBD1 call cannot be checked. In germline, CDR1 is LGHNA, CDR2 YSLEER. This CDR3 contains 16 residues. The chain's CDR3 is CASSQVVTDSNQPQHF.

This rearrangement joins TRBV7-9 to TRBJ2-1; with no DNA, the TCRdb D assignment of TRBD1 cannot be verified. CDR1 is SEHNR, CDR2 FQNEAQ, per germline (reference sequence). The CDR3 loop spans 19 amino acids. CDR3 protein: CASSSSNPQPGRGVNEQFF.

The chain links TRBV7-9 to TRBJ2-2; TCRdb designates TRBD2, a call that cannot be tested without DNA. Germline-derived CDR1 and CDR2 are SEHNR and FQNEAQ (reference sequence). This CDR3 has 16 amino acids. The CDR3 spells CASSSTSGANTGELFF.

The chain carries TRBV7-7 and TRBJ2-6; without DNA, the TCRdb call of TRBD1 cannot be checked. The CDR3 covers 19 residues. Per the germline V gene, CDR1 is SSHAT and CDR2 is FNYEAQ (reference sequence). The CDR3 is CASSPRPGTGGGGANVLTF.

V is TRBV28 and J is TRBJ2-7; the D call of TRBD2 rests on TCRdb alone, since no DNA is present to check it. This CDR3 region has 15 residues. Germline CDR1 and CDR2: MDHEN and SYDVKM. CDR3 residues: CASSLSQARSYEQYF. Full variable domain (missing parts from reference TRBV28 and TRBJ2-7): DVKVTQSSRYLVKRTGEKVFLECVQDMDHENMFWYRQDPGLGLRLIYFSYDVKMKEKGDIPEGYSVSREKKERFSLILESASTNQTSMYLCASSLSQARSYEQYFGPGTRLTVT.

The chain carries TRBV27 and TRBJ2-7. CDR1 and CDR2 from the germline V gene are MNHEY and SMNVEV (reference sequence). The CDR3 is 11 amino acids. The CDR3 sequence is CASSQGWEQYF.

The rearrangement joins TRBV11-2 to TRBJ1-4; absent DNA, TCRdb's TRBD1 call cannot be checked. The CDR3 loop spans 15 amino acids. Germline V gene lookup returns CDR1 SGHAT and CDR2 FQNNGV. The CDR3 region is CASSLGGGYGEKLFF.

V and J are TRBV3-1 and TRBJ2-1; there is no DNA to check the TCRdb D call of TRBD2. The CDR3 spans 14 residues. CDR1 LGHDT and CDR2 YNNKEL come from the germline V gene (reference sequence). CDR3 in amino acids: CASSHGGAYNEQFF.

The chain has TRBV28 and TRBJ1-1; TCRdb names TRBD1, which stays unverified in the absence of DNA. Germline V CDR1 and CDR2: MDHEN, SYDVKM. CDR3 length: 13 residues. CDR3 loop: CASIYRGGTEAFF.

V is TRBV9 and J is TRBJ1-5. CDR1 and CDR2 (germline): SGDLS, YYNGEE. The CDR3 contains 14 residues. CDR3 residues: CASSVGEGWGPQHF.